This T cell receptor beta chain emerged from a study of T cells in Graves' hyperthyroidism and ophthalmopathy. Regarding the study as a whole: Blood also held most thyroid clonotypes expanded beyond 0.001.

Using RNA transcripts as the source, TCR beta CDR3 regions were amplified. In the first-round RT-PCR of the TCR CDR3, the HTBI primer set was used. From the multiplex PCR reads, TCRdb called clonotypes with MiXCR, one entry per CDR3 protein. The table shows fewer than 450,000 distinct CDR3 sequences, with roughly 20% occurring only once. Deletions cut 0 bases from V and 2 bases from J, with 11 bases between. CDR1 LGHDT and CDR2 YNNKEL come from the germline V gene (reference sequence). The CDR3 spans 16 residues. As to this clonotype: Its target is unknown.

Active moderate-to-severe ophthalmopathy, Clinical Activity Score at least 3, NOSPECS at least 4, under 3 months' duration. Together with thyroid ultrasound, orbital computed tomography, serum thyroxine and TRAb, clinical symptoms were used for diagnoses. An approximately 10 ml volume of fresh peripheral blood provided the PBMCs. The source is a man aged 18 to 30 with Graves' ophthalmopathy. Sequences were obtained from blood. The chain couples TRBV3-1 to TRBJ1-3; D call uncertain. The CDR3 DNA is TGTGCCAGCAGCCAAGATTCGAGGTCCCCTGGAAACACCATATATTTT. Amino acid sequence: CASSQDSRSPGNTIYF.